This entry lists 27 T cell receptor beta chains sequenced from one sample in a study of blood T cell repertoires in COVID-19. The table came from immunoSEQ multiplex PCR; TCRdb's copy has only in-frame clones and leaves some out. The data contain under 200,000 clones, 86% of them singletons. The sequenced material came from peripheral blood. All receptors come from a man younger than 30 with acute or convalescent COVID-19.

This clone has just a few counts. This chain uses TRBV29-1 with TRBJ2-3; 8 nucleotides line up with TRBD2. V lost 7 bases, J lost 1 base, and 10 bases stayed unmatched. Germline V gives CDR1 SQVTM, CDR2 ANQGSEA. The CDR3 is 15 residues long. CDR3 bases: TGCAGCGCCGCAAGCGGGGGCCGTGGCACAGATACGCAGTATTTT. It specifies CSAASGGRGTDTQYF.

This clone was recorded once. J is TRBJ2-5 and V is TRBV12-3 or TRBV12-4; 8 bases align to TRBD1. The V segment lost 4 bases and the J segment 4 bases; nucleotides outside the gene matches: 2. The CDR3 is 13 residues long. The CDR3 DNA is TGTGCCAGCAGTTGGACAGGGCCAGAGACCCAGTACTTC. It encodes CASSWTGPETQYF.

J is TRBJ2-1 and V is TRBV6-2 or TRBV6-3; D is perhaps TRBD1 (6 bases). Looked up from germline, CDR1 is MNHEY and CDR2 is SVGEGT. This CDR3 is built from 15 residues. Trimming took 4 bases from V and 9 from J, leaving 19 bases between them. The CDR3 DNA follows: TGTGCCAGCAGTTTAGTTGTGGACAGTATCTCTGAGCAGTTCTTC. Translating it yields CASSLVVDSISEQFF.

This chain links TRBV29-1 with TRBJ1-3; maybe TRBD1 (6 bases). The V end lost 6 bases, the J end lost 1 base, and 10 bases lay between the germline ends. This CDR3 has 13 residues. Germline V gives CDR1 SQVTM, CDR2 ANQGSEA. Here the CDR3 reads CSVRGGSGNTIYF. The CDR3 DNA reads as TGCAGCGTCCGAGGGGGTTCTGGAAACACCATATATTTT.

This clone showed up just once. The chain uses TRBV4-2 and TRBJ1-2; 8 bases map to TRBD1. Germline CDR1 reads LGHNA; CDR2 reads YNFKEQ. This CDR3 comprises 15 residues. The J segment lost 5 bases and the V segment lost 0 bases, leaving 5 bases of the junction unmatched. CDR3 protein: CASSQDVDRGYGYTF. Here the CDR3 DNA reads TGTGCCAGCAGCCAAGACGTTGACAGGGGATATGGCTACACCTTC.

The chain couples TRBV25-1 to TRBJ2-7, with 10 bases that match TRBD1. Trimming at V came to 5 bases and at J to 5 bases, leaving 9 bases not matched to a gene. Germline V gene sequence: CDR1 MGHDK, CDR2 SYGVNS. This CDR3 region has 15 residues. The chain's CDR3 is CASSLSGTGVNEQYF. CDR3 sequence (DNA): TGTGCCAGCAGTTTATCCGGGACAGGGGTTAACGAGCAGTACTTC.

The rearrangement uses TRBV30 and TRBJ2-7; D may be TRBD1 (6 bases). V was shortened by 3 bases and J by 2 bases, with 14 bases between the two germline ends. In germline, CDR1 is GTSNPN, CDR2 SVGIG (reference sequence). CDR3 length: 14 residues. The CDR3 region is CAWRDTGQTYEQYF. For the CDR3, the DNA is TGTGCCTGGAGGGACACGGGACAAACCTACGAGCAGTACTTC.

The chain employs TRBV6-6 and TRBJ2-1; D unclear. V lost 6 bases and J lost 3, with 9 bases in between. Germline CDR1 is MNHNY and CDR2 is SVGAGI (reference sequence). CDR3 length: 13 amino acids. The chain's CDR3 is CASSSADYNEQFF. The CDR3, as DNA: TGTGCCAGCAGCAGCGCGGACTACAATGAGCAGTTCTTC.

This clone was recorded once. The chain is built from TRBV7-9 and TRBJ2-3, with 8 positions matching TRBD2. Germline-derived CDR1 and CDR2 are SEHNR and FQNEAQ (reference sequence). This CDR3 is 16 amino acids long. V lost 1 base and J lost 5; bases outside the gene matches: 8. CDR3 sequence reads: CASSLVNGGAKDTQYF. In nucleotides, the CDR3 is TGTGCCAGCAGCTTAGTCAACGGGGGGGCCAAAGATACGCAGTATTTT.

The genes are TRBV6-1 and TRBJ1-6; D may be TRBD1 (6 bases). Germline V gives CDR1 MNHNS, CDR2 SASEGT. CDR3 length equals 16 residues. The V and J ends lost 2 bases and 10 bases respectively, with 18 bases between them. The CDR3 reads CASSESSAGARSPLHF. The CDR3 DNA reads TGTGCCAGCAGTGAAAGTAGTGCAGGGGCAAGGTCACCCCTCCACTTT.

The chain links TRBV28 to TRBJ2-7, with TRBD1 matching over 9 bases. CDR3 length: 15 amino acids. J gave up 3 bases and V 7 bases, and 10 bases lay outside the gene matches. The V gene's germline CDR1 is MDHEN and CDR2 SYDVKM. The CDR3 region is CASTRLGQGIYEQYV. CDR3 sequence (DNA): TGTGCCAGCACCAGGTTAGGACAGGGGATCTACGAGCAGTACGTC.

The chain recombines TRBV12-3 or TRBV12-4 with TRBJ1-1, with 7 bases lining up with TRBD1. The CDR3 covers 13 residues. Losses at the gene ends were 6 bases for V and 0 bases for J; bases not matched to a gene: 1. This CDR3 reads CASSDRVNTEAFF. CDR3 sequence (DNA): TGTGCCAGCAGCGACAGGGTGAACACTGAAGCTTTCTTT.

The chain carries TRBV5-8 and TRBJ1-1, with 8 bases that match TRBD1. The CDR3 runs to 16 residues. Trimming at V came to 0 bases and at J to 0 bases, leaving 4 bases not matched to a gene. Germline V gene data show CDR1 as SGHTS and CDR2 as YDEGEE. The CDR3 is CASSLEQGAVNTEAFF. CDR3 DNA sequence: TGTGCCAGCAGCTTGGAGCAGGGGGCCGTGAACACTGAAGCTTTCTTT.

This chain joins TRBV30 and TRBJ2-7; 9 bases align to TRBD1. Germline V lookup: CDR1 GTSNPN, CDR2 SVGIG (reference sequence). CDR3 length equals 12 residues. V lost 5 bases to trimming and J lost 2 bases; unmatched junction nucleotides: 1. The DNA of the CDR3 is TGTGCCTGGGGGACAGGGCCCTACGAGCAGTACTTC. Residues: CAWGTGPYEQYF.

The chain recombines TRBV6-1 with TRBJ1-1, with D perhaps TRBD1 (5 bases). The germline V gene encodes CDR1 MNHNS and CDR2 SASEGT. V shed 0 bases and J shed 4 bases, with 12 bases lying between them. The CDR3 runs 15 residues. The CDR3 is CASSEARRQSTEAFF. CDR3 coding DNA: TGTGCCAGCAGTGAAGCGCGTAGACAGTCCACTGAAGCTTTCTTT.

This rearrangement joins TRBV3-1 (or the pseudogene TRBV3-2) to TRBJ2-1, with 8 bases identical to TRBD1. CDR3 length: 18 amino acids. Germline CDR1 reads LGHDT; CDR2 reads YNNKEL (reference sequence). J lost 0 bases, V lost 1 base, and 8 bases had no gene match. The CDR3 DNA reads TGTGCCAGCAGCCAAGGGGGGGACAGGATAAGCTCCTACAATGAGCAGTTCTTC. Translation gives CASSQGGDRISSYNEQFF.

This chain links TRBV18 with TRBJ2-3; 7 bases match TRBD2. J gave up 2 bases and V 9 bases, and 8 bases lay outside the gene matches. The germline gives CDR1 KGHSH, CDR2 LQKENI. The CDR3 has 14 residues. The CDR3 loop is CASSVAGDTDTQYF. The CDR3 nucleotides are TGTGCCAGTTCGGTGGCGGGGGACACAGATACGCAGTATTTT.

The J gene is TRBJ2-1, the V gene TRBV6-6; 7 nucleotides line up with TRBD1. J gave up 6 bases and V 4 bases, and 6 bases lay outside the gene matches. The germline V gene has CDR1 MNHNY and CDR2 SVGAGI (reference sequence). This CDR3 is 14 amino acids long. CDR3 amino acids: CASSLNRDSNEQFF. Written as DNA, the CDR3 is TGTGCCAGCAGTTTAAACCGGGACAGCAATGAGCAGTTCTTC.

The chain joins TRBV7-8 to TRBJ2-2; 9 nucleotides agree with TRBD2. The CDR3 covers 18 residues. The germline CDR1 and CDR2 sequences are SGHVS and FQNEAQ. Trimming cost V 5 bases and J 4 bases; bases outside gene matches: 14. CDR3 DNA sequence: TGTGCCAGCAGCCCCCGCCGCCGTGGACTAGCGTCCACCGGGGAGCTGTTTTTT. Translated, it gives CASSPRRRGLASTGELFF.

The chain uses TRBV10-3 and TRBJ1-5; 9 bases map to TRBD1. The CDR3 is made up of 13 amino acids. V lost 7 bases to trimming and J lost 6 bases; unmatched junction nucleotides: 4. Per germline, CDR1 ENHRY and CDR2 SYGVKD. DNA for the CDR3: TGTGCCATCAAAGACAGGGGGGGTCAGCCCCAGCATTTT. It codes for CAIKDRGGQPQHF.

With respect to this clone: Sequence at one end of the junction differs from germline and may be a read error. The chain is built from TRBV3-1 (or the pseudogene TRBV3-2) and TRBJ1-6, with TRBD1 matching over 9 bases. The CDR3 consists of 16 residues. Per the germline V gene, CDR1 is LGHDT and CDR2 is YNNKEL (reference sequence). The CDR3 region is CASRQGTGTYNSPLHF. CDR3 DNA: TGTGCCAGCAGACAAGGGACAGGGACCTATAATTCACCCCTCCACTTT.

The chain combines TRBV7-6 with TRBJ1-3, with 10 bases identical to TRBD1. The V gene end was trimmed by 3 bases and the J gene end by 3 bases; junction bases not matched to a gene: 2. The length of the CDR3 is 15 residues. Germline loops: CDR1 SGHVS, CDR2 FNYEAQ. This CDR3 is CASSLGTGVGNTIYF. The CDR3 DNA reads TGTGCCAGCAGCTTGGGGACAGGGGTTGGAAACACCATATATTTT.

This chain uses TRBV7-3 with TRBJ2-1; 11 nucleotides match TRBD2. The V gene's germline CDR1 is SGHTA and CDR2 FQGTGA. The CDR3 consists of 15 residues. V trimming: 5 bases; J trimming: 7 bases; junction bases outside the gene matches: 7. Here the CDR3 reads CASSKGTSGGNEQFF. The DNA of the CDR3 is TGTGCCAGCAGCAAAGGGACTAGCGGTGGGAATGAGCAGTTCTTC.

The CDR3 reads CASSPEGARGNYGYTF. CDR3 DNA: TGTGCCAGCAGCCCCGAGGGGGCCAGGGGGAACTATGGCTACACCTTC. The V and J genes are TRBV7-2 and TRBJ1-2, with 7 nucleotides matching TRBD1. The CDR3 is 16 residues long. The V segment lost 5 bases and the J segment 2 bases; nucleotides outside the gene matches: 11. Germline V lookup: CDR1 SGHTA, CDR2 FQGNSA.

This chain connects TRBV12-5 to TRBJ1-3; no clear D gene. There are 15 residues in the CDR3. The V gene lost 3 bases and the J gene lost 4 bases, with 13 bases spanning the gap. Germline loops: CDR1 LGHNT, CDR2 FRNRAP. CDR3 amino acids: CASGFLINSGNTIYF. CDR3 DNA sequence: TGTGCTAGTGGTTTCCTAATCAACTCGGGAAACACCATATATTTT.

The rearrangement links TRBV11-1 to TRBJ2-5, with TRBD1 identical over 12 bases. CDR1 is SGHAT, CDR2 FQDESV, per germline (reference sequence). V lost 5 bases, J lost 4 bases, and 5 bases stayed unmatched. The CDR3 sequence is 15 residues long. In DNA form, the CDR3 reads TGTGCCAGCAGCGGCCGGGACAGGGGGCGAGAGACCCAGTACTTC. Translating it yields CASSGRDRGRETQYF.

The rearrangement uses TRBV5-1 and TRBJ1-1; D is unresolved. Germline V CDR1 and CDR2: SGHRS, YFSETQ. The ends were cut back, 0 bases at V and 2 bases at J, with 11 bases in the middle. The CDR3 spans 15 residues. CDR3 bases: TGCGCCAGCAGCTTGGGTGGAGAGCGAAACACTGAAGCTTTCTTT. This sequence encodes CASSLGGERNTEAFF. Variable domain in full (rest from reference TRBV5-1 and TRBJ1-1): KAGVTQTPRYLIKTRGQQVTLSCSPISGHRSVSWYQQTPGQGLQFLFEYFSETQRNKGNFPGRFSGRQFSNSRSEMNVSTLELGDSALYLCASSLGGERNTEAFFGQGTRLTVV.